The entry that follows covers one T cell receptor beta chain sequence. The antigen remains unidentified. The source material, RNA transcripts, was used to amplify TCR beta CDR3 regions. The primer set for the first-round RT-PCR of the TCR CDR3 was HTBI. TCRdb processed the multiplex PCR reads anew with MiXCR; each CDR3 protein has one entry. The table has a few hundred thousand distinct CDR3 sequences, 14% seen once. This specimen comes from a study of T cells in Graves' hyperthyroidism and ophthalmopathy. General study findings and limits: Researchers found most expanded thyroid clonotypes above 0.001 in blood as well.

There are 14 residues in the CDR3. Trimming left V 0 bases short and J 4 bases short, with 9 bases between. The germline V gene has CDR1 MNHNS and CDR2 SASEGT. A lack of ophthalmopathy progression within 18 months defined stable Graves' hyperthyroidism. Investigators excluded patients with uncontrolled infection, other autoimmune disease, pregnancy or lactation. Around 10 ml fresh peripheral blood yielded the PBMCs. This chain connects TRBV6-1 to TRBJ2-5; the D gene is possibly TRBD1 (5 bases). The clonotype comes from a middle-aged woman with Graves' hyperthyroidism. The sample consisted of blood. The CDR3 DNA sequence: TGTGCCAGCAGTGAAGCGCTTAGGGGAGAGACCCAGTACTTC. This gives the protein CASSEALRGETQYF.